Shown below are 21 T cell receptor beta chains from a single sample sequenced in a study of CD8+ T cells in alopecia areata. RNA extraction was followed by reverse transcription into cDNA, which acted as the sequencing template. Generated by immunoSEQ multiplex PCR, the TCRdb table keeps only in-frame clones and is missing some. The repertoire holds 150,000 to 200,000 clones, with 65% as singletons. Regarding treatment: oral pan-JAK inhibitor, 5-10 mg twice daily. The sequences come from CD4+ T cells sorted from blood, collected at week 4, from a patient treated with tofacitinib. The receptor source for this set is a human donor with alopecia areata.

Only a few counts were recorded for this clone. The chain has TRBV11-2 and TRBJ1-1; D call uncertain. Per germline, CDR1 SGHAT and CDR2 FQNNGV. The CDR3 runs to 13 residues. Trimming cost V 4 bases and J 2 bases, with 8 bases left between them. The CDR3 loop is CASSSGLNTEAFF. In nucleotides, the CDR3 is TGTGCCAGCAGCTCGGGCTTAAACACTGAAGCTTTCTTT. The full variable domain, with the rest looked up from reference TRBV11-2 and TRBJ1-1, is EAGVAQSPRYKIIEKRQSVAFWCNPISGHATLYWYQQILGQGPKLLIQFQNNGVVDDSQLPKDRFSAERLKGVDSTLKIQPAKLEDSAVYLCASSSGLNTEAFFGQGTRLTVV.

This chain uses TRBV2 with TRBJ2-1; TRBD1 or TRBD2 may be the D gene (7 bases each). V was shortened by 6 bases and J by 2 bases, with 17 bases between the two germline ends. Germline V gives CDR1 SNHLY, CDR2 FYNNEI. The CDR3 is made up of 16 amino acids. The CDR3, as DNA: TGTGCCAGCAGGGGAGGGGGCCCAAACCCCTACAATGAGCAGTTCTTC. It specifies CASRGGGPNPYNEQFF.

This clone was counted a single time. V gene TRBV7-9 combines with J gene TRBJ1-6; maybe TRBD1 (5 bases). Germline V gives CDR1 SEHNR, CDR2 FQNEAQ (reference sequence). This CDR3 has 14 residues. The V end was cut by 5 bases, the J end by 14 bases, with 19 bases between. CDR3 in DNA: TGTGCCAGCAGCGCCGGGACTAGAAGAGTGGCCCTCCACTTT. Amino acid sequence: CASSAGTRRVALHF.

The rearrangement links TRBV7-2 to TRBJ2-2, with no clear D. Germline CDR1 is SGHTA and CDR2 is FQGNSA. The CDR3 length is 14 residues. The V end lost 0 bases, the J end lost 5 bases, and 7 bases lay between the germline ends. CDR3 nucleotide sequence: TGTGCCAGCAGCTTAGCGTACGGGACCGGGGAGCTGTTTTTT. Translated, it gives CASSLAYGTGELFF.

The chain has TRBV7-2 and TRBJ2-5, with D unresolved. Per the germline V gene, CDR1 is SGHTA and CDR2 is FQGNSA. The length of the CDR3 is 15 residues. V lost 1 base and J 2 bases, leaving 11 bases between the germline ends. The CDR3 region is CASSLGLTPQETQYF. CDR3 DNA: TGTGCCAGCAGCTTAGGTTTGACACCTCAAGAGACCCAGTACTTC.

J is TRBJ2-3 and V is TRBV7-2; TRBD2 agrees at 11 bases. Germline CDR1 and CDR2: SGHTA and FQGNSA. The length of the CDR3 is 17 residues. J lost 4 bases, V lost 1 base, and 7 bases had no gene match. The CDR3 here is CASSLGTLAGGSDTQYF. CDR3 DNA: TGTGCCAGCAGCTTAGGGACTCTAGCGGGGGGATCAGATACGCAGTATTTT.

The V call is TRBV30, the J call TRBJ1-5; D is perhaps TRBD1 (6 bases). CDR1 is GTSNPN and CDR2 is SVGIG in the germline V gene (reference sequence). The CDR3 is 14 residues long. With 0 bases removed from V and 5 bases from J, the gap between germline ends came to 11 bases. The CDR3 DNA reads TGTGCCTGGAGTGTACAACAGGGATATCAGCCCCAGCATTTT. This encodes CAWSVQQGYQPQHF.

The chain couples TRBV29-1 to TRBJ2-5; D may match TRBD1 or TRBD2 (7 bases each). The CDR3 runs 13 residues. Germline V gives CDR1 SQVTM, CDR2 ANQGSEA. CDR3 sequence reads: CSSRGGQQETQYF. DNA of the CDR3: TGCAGTTCCCGCGGGGGACAGCAAGAGACCCAGTACTTC.

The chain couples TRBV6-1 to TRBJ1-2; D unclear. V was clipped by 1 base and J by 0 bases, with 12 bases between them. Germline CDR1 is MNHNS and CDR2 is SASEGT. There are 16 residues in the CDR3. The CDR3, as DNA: TGTGCCAGCAGTGAAGTCGGGTGGAAAGCTAACTATGGCTACACCTTC. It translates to CASSEVGWKANYGYTF.

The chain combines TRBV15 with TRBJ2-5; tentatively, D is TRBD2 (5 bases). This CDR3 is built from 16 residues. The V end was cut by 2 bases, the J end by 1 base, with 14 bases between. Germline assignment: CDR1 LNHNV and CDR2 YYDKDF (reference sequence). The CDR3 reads CATSRPREWSQETQYF. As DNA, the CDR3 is TGTGCCACCAGCAGACCCCGGGAATGGAGCCAAGAGACCCAGTACTTC.

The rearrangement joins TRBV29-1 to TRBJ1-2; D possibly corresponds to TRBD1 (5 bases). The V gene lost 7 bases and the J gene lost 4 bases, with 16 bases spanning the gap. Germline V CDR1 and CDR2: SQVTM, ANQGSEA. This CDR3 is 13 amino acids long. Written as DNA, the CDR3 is TGCAGCGCCACGGGGCAGTTCCCCTATGGCTACACCTTC. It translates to CSATGQFPYGYTF.

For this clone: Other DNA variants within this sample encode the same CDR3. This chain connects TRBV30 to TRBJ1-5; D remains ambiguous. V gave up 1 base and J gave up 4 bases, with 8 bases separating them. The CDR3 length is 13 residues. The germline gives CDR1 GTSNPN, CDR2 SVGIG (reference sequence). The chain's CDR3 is CAWSGQVNQPQHF. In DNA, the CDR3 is TGTGCCTGGAGTGGGCAGGTAAATCAGCCCCAGCATTTT.

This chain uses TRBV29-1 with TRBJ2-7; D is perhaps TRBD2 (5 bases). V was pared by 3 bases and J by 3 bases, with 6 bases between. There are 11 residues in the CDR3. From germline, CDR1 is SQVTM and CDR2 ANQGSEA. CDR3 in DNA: TGCAGCGTTGATGAGGGCTACGAGCAGTACTTC. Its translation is CSVDEGYEQYF.

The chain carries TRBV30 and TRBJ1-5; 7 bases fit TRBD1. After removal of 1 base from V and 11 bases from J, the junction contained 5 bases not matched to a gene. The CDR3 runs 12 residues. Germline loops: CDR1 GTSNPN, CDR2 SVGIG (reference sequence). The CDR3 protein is CAWSGPGGAQHF. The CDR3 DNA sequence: TGTGCCTGGAGTGGTCCAGGGGGAGCCCAGCATTTT.

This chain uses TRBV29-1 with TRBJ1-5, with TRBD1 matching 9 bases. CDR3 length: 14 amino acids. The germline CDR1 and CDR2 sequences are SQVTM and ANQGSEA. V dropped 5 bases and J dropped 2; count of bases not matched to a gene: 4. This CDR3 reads CSVWTGEGNQPQHF. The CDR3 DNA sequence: TGCAGCGTTTGGACAGGGGAGGGCAATCAGCCCCAGCATTTT.

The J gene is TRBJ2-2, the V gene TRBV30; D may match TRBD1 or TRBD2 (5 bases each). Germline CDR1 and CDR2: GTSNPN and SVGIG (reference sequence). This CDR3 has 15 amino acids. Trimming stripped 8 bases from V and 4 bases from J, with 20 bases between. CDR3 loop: CAQHLSGRITGELFF. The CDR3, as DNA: TGTGCCCAACACCTATCGGGACGTATCACCGGGGAGCTGTTTTTT.

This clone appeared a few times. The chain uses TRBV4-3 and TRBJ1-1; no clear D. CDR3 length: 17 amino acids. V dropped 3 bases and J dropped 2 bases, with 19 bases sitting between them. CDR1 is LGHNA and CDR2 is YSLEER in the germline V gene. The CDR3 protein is CASSQWAGGGQNTEAFF. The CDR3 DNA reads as TGCGCCAGCAGCCAGTGGGCAGGTGGAGGCCAAAACACTGAAGCTTTCTTT.

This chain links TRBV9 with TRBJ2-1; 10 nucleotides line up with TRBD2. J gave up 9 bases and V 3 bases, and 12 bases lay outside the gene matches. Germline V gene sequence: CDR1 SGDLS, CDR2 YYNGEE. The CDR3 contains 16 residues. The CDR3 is CASSAAAGTSVAEQFF. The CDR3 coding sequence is TGTGCCAGCAGCGCCGCCGCCGGGACTAGCGTGGCTGAGCAGTTCTTC.

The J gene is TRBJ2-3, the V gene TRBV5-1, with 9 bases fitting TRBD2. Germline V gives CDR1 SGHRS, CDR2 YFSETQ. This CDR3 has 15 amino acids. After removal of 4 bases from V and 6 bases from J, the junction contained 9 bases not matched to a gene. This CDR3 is CASSPSGGPTDTQYF. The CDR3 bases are TGCGCCAGCAGCCCAAGCGGGGGGCCTACGGATACGCAGTATTTT.

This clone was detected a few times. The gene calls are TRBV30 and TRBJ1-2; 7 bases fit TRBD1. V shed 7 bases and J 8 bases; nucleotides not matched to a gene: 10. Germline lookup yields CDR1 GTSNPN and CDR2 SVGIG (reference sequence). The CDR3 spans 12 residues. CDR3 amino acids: CASQPTGVGYTF. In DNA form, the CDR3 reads TGTGCCTCTCAACCCACAGGGGTAGGCTACACCTTC.

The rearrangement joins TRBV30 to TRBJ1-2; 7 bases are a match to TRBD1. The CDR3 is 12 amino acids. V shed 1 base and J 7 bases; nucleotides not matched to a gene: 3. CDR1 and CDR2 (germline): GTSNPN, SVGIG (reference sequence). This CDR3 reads CAWSEGATGYTF. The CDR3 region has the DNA TGTGCCTGGAGTGAGGGGGCGACTGGCTACACCTTC. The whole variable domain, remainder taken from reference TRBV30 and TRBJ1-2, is SQTIHQWPATLVQPVGSPLSLECTVEGTSNPNLYWYRQAAGRGLQLLFYSVGIGQISSEVPQNLSASRPQDRQFILSSKKLLLSDSGFYLCAWSEGATGYTFGSGTRLTVV.